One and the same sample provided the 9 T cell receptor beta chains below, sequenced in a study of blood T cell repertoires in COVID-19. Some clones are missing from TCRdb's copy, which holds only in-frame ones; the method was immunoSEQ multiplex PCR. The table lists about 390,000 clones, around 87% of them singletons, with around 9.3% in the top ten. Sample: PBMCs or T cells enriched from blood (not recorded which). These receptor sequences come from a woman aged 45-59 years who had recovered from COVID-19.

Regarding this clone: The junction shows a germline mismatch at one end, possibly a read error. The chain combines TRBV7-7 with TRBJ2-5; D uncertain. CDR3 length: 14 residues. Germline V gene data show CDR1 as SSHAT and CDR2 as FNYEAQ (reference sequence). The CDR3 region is CASSSHSNQETQYF. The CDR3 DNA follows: TGTGCTAGCAGCTCCCACTCGAACCAAGAGACCCAGTACTTC.

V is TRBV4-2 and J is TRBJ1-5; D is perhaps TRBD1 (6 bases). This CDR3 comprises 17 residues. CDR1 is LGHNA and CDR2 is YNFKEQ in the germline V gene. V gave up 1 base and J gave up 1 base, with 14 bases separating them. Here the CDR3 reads CASSQGEGVLSNQPQHF. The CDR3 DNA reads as TGTGCCAGCAGCCAAGGGGAGGGGGTCCTAAGCAATCAGCCCCAGCATTTT.

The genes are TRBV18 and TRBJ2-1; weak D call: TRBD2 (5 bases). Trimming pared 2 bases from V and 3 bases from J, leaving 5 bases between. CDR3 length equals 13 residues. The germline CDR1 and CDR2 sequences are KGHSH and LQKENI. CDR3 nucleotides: TGTGCCAGCTCACCAGGAGGCTACAATGAGCAGTTCTTC. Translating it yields CASSPGGYNEQFF.

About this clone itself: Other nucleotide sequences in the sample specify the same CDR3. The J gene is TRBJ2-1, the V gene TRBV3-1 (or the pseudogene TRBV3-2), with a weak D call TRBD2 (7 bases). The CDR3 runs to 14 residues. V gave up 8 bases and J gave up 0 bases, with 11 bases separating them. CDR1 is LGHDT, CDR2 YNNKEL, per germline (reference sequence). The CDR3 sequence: CASGGGSSYNEQFF. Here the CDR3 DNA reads TGTGCCAGCGGGGGGGGCAGCTCCTACAATGAGCAGTTCTTC.

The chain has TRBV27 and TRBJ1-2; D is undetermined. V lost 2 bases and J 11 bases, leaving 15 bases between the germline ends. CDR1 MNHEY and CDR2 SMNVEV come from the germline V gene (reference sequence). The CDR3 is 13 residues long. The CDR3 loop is CASSLIPVLRYTF. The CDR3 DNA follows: TGTGCCAGCAGTTTAATTCCGGTCTTGAGATACACCTTC.

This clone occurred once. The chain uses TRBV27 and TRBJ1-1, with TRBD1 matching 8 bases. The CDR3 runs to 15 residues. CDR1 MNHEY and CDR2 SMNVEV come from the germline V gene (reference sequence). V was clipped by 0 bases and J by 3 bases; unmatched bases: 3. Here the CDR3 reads CASSLSDRGDTEAFF. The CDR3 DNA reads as TGTGCCAGCAGTTTATCCGACAGGGGCGACACTGAAGCTTTCTTT.

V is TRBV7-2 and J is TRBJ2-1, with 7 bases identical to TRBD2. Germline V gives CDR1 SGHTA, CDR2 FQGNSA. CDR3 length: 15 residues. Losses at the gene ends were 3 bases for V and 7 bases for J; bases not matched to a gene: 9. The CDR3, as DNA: TGTGCCAGCAGCTTTGGGGGGGAAGGTTGGAATGAGCAGTTCTTC. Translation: CASSFGGEGWNEQFF.

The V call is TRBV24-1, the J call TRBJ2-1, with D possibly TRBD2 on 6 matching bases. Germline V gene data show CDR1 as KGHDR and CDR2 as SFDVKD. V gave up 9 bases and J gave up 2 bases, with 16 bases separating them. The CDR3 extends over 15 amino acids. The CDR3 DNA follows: TGTGCCACCTCGCGGGGCCAGAGCACCTACAATGAGCAGTTCTTC. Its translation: CATSRGQSTYNEQFF.

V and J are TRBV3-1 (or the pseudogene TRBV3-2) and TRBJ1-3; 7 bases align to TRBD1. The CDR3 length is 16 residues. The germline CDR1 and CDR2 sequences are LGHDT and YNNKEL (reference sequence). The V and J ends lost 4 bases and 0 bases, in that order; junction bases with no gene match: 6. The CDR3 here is CASSREQGRSGNTIYF. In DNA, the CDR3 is TGTGCCAGCAGCCGGGAACAGGGGCGCTCTGGAAACACCATATATTTT.